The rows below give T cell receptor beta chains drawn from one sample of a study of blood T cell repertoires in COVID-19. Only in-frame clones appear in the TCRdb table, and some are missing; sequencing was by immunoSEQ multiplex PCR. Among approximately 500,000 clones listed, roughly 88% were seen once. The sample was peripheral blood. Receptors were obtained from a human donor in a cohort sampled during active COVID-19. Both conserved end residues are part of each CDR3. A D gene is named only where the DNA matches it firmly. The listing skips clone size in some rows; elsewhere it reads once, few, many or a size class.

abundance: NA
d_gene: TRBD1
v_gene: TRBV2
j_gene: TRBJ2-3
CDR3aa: CASSRDRGLSDTQYF
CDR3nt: TGTGCCAGCAGCCGGGACAGGGGCTTATCAGATACGCAGTATTTT

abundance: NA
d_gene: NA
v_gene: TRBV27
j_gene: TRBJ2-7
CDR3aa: CASSFRSGSYEQYF
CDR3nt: TGTGCCAGCAGTTTTCGTAGCGGCTCCTACGAGCAGTACTTC

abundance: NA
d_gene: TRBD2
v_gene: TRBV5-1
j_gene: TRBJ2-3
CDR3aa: CASRISGSVSTDTQYF
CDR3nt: TGCGCCAGCAGGATTAGCGGGAGCGTTAGCACAGATACGCAGTATTTT

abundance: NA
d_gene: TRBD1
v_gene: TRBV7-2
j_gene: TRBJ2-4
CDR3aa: CASSPQTGVKNIQYF
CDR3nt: TGTGCCAGCAGCCCTCAGACAGGGGTCAAAAACATTCAGTACTTC

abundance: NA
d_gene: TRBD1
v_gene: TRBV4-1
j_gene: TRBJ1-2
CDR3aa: CASSQEHGTGSFYGYTF
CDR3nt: TGCGCCAGCAGCCAAGAGCATGGGACAGGTAGCTTCTATGGCTACACCTTC

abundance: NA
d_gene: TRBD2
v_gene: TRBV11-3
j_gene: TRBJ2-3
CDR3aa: CASSLGTSDQDTQYF
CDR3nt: TGTGCCAGCAGCTTAGGGACTAGCGATCAAGATACGCAGTATTTT

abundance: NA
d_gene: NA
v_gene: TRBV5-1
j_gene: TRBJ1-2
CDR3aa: CASSLSGDKDYGYTF
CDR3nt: TGCGCCAGCAGCTTGTCAGGGGATAAAGACTATGGCTACACCTTC

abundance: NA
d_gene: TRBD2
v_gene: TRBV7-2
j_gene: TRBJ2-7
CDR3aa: CASSLALAGRDEQYF
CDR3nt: TGTGCCAGCAGCTTAGCATTAGCGGGGAGGGACGAGCAGTACTTC

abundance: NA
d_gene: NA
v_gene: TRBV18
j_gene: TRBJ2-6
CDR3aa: CASSTPNLRSRASSGANVLTF
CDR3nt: TGTGCCAGCTCAACTCCAAATTTGAGGTCCAGGGCCTCGTCTGGGGCCAACGTCCTGACTTTC

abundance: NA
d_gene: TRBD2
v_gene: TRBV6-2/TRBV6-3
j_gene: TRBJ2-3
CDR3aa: CASSSGLSSADTQYF
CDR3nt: TGTGCCAGCAGTTCGGGACTATCCTCGGCAGATACGCAGTATTTT

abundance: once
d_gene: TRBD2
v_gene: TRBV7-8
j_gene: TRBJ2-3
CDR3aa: CASTVRPPTSGRAMDTDTQYF
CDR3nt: TGTGCCAGCACCGTTAGGCCCCCGACTAGCGGGAGGGCCATGGACACAGATACGCAGTATTTT

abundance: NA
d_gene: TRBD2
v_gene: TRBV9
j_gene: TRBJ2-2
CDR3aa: CASSVVSSGTGELFF
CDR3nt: TGTGCCAGCAGCGTAGTGTCTAGCGGGACCGGGGAGCTGTTTTTT

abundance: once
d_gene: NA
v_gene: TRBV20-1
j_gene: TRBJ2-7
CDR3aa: CSATGSGEQYF
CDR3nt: TGCAGTGCTACGGGGAGTGGCGAGCAGTACTTC

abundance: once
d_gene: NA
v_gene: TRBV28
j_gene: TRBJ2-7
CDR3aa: CASSLRSEQYF
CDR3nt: TGTGCCAGCAGTTTAAGGAGTGAGCAGTACTTC

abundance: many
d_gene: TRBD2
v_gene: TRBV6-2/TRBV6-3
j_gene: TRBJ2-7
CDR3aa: CASSYGHPGLAGSEQYF
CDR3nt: TGTGCCAGCAGTTACGGACACCCGGGACTAGCGGGTAGTGAGCAGTACTTC

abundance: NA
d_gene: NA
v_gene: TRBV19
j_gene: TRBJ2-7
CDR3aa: CASSIRGSTYEQYF
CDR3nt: TGTGCCAGTAGTATTCGGGGGAGCACCTACGAGCAGTACTTC

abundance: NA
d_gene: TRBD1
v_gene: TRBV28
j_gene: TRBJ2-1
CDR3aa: CAIWDRGTYNEQFF
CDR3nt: TGTGCCATCTGGGACAGGGGAACCTACAATGAGCAGTTCTTC

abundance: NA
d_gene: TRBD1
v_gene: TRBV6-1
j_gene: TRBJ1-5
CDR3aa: CASSEWGTENQPQHF
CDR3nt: TGTGCCAGCAGTGAATGGGGGACAGAGAATCAGCCCCAGCATTTT

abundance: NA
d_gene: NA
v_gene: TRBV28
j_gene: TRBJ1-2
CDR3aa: CASSLEGYGYTF
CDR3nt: TGTGCCAGCAGTTTGGAGGGATATGGCTACACCTTC

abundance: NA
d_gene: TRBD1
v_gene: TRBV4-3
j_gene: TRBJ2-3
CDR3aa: CASSQDRTGGIDTQYF
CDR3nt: TGCGCCAGCAGCCAAGATAGGACAGGGGGCATAGATACGCAGTATTTT

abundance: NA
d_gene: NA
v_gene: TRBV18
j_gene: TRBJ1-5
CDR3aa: CASSPTSRYQPQHF
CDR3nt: TGTGCCAGCTCACCAACCAGTCGATATCAGCCCCAGCATTTT

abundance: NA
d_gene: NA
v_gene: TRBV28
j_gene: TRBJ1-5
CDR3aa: CASSRGGPQHF
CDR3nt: TGTGCCAGCAGTAGGGGCGGCCCCCAGCATTTT

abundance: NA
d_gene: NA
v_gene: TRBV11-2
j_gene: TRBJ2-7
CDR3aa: CASSFFRTLSYEQYF
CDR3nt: TGTGCCAGCAGCTTTTTTAGGACACTCTCCTACGAGCAGTACTTC

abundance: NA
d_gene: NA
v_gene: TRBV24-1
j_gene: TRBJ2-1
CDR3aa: CATSPSTESSYNEQFF
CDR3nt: TGTGCCACCAGCCCCTCGACAGAGAGCTCCTACAATGAGCAGTTCTTC

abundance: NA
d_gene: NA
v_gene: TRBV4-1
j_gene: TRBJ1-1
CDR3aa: CASSQVGVIAGTPGTEAFF
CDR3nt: TGCGCCAGCAGCCAAGTAGGCGTAATTGCAGGGACACCGGGGACTGAAGCTTTCTTT

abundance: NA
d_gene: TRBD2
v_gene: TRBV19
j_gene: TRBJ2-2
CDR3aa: CASRRGGTGELFF
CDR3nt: TGTGCCAGTAGACGGGGGGGTACCGGGGAGCTGTTTTTT

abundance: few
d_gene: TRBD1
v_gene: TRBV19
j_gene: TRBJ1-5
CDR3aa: CAGSQGVNQPQHF
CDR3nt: TGTGCCGGAAGCCAGGGGGTCAATCAGCCCCAGCATTTT

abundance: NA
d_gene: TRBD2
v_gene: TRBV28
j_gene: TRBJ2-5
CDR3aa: CASSLGLAGGRQETQYF
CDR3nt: TGTGCCAGCAGTCTTGGACTAGCGGGAGGGCGGCAAGAGACCCAGTACTTC

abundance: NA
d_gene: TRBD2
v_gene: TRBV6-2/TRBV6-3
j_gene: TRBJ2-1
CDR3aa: CASSTGLAVEQFF
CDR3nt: TGTGCCAGCAGTACGGGACTAGCGGTGGAGCAGTTCTTC

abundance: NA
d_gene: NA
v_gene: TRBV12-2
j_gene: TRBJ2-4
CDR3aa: CASRSTFRTGADCVDKNIQYF
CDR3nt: TGTGCAAGTCGCTCCACTTTTAGGACAGGGGCTGATTGTGTTGACAAAAACATTCAGTACTTC

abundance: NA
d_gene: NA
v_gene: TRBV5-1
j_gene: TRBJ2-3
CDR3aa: CASSLGGTWSSTDTQYF
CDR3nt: TGCGCCAGCAGCTTGGGCGGAACTTGGTCTAGCACAGATACGCAGTATTTT

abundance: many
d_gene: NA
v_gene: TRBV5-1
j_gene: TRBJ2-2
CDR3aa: CASSLSPGTGELFF
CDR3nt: TGCGCCAGCAGCTTGTCTCCAGGGACCGGGGAGCTGTTTTTT

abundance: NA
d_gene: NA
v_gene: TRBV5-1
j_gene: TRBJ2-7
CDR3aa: CASKRDNDSYEQYF
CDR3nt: TGCGCCAGCAAACGGGACAATGATTCCTACGAGCAGTACTTC

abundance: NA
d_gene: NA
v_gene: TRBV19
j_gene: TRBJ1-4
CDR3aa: CATTRRGEGTNEKLFF
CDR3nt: TGTGCCACCACTCGCCGGGGAGAGGGAACTAATGAAAAACTGTTTTTT

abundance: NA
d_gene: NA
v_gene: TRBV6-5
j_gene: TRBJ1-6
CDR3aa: CASSSPDTTNSPLHF
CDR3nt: TGTGCCAGCAGTTCGCCGGACACAACTAATTCACCCCTCCACTTT

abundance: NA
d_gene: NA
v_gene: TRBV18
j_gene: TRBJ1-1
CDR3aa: CASSPAGNTEAFF
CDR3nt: TGTGCCAGCTCACCAGCAGGGAACACTGAAGCTTTCTTT

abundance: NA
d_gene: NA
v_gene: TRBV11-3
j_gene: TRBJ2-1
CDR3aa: CASSPNPVFVNEQFF
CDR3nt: TGTGCCAGCAGCCCTAACCCGGTTTTCGTCAATGAGCAGTTCTTC

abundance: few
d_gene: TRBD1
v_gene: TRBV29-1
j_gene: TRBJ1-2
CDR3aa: CSVDLGQGAGYGYTF
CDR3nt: TGCAGCGTTGACTTAGGACAGGGGGCTGGGTATGGCTACACCTTC

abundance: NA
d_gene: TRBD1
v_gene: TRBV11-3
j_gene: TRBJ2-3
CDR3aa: CASSTLGQGYADTQYF
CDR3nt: TGTGCCAGCAGCACACTGGGACAGGGCTACGCAGATACGCAGTATTTT

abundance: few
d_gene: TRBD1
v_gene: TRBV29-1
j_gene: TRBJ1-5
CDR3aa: CSFDRDYSNQPQHF
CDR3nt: TGCAGCTTCGACAGGGATTATAGCAATCAGCCCCAGCATTTT

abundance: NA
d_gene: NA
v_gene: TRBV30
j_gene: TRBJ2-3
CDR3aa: CAWKMMGHGDTQYF
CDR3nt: TGTGCCTGGAAGATGATGGGGCATGGGGATACGCAGTATTTT